This TCR beta chain was sequenced during a study of T cells in Graves' hyperthyroidism and ophthalmopathy. The V segment lost 3 bases and the J segment 4 bases; nucleotides outside the gene matches: 16. Per germline, CDR1 DFQATT and CDR2 SNEGSKA (reference sequence). The CDR3 is made up of 17 amino acids. This clonotype was detected ten times or more. RNA transcripts gave rise to amplified TCR beta CDR3 regions. First-round RT-PCR targeting the TCR CDR3 was performed with the HTBI primer set. TCRdb reprocessed the multiplex PCR reads with MiXCR, giving one entry per CDR3 protein. The table lists about 700,000 distinct CDR3 sequences, 13% to 15% of them singletons.

J is TRBJ2-5 and V is TRBV20-1, with TRBD2 matching 8 bases. The sequencing input was blood. The source of this sequence is a young woman with Graves' hyperthyroidism. The CDR3 DNA is TGCAGTGCTAGGACCTGGTACCGGGAGGGGGGGGGAGAGACCCAGTACTTC. Its translation is CSARTWYREGGGETQYF.